Here is one T cell receptor beta chain with its context. Its antigen is unidentified. CDR1 and CDR2 (germline): MNHEY, SVGEGT. With 2 bases clipped from V and 3 bases from J, the junction kept 4 bases outside the gene matches. The CDR3 is 15 residues long. Within the library, unique molecular identifiers were attached to each individual cDNA molecule. TCRdb fed the 5' RACE reads into MiXCR, producing one record per CDR3 protein. The table shows about 81,000 distinct CDR3 sequences, with 7.7% occurring only once. The entry originates in a study of human T cells and chemical hapten exposure. Whole-study findings and limits: TCRs at a frequency above 1 in 1000 stayed unchanged with DPC sensitization.

Unfractionated whole blood served as the source for total RNA extraction. The chain couples TRBV6-2 or TRBV6-3 to TRBJ1-5; 7 bases are shared with TRBD1. The receptor comes from a male donor in good health. The CDR3 DNA follows: TGTGCCAGCAGTTACGGGGACAGTTCCAATCAGCCCCAGCATTTT. Protein: CASSYGDSSNQPQHF.